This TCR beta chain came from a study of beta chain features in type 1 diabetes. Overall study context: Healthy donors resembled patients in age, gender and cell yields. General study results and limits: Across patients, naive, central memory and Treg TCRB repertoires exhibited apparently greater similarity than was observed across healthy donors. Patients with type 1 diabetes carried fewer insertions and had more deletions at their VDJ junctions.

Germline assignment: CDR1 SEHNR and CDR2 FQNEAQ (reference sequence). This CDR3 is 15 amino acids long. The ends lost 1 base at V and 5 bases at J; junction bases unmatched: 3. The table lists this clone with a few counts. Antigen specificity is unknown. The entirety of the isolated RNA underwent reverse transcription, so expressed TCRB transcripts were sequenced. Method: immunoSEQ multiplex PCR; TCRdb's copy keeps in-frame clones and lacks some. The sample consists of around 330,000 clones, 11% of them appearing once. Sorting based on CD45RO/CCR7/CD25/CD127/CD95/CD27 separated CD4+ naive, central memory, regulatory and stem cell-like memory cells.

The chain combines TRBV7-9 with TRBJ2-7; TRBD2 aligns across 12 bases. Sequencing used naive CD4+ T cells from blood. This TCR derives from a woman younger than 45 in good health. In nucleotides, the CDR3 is TGTGCCAGCAGCTTAGGGACTAGCGGGACCAACGAGCAGTACTTC. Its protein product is CASSLGTSGTNEQYF.